The next 26 T cell receptor beta chains were all read from a single sample in a study of spatial heterogeneity in lung cancer. Described time point: sample taken at primary tumor resection. Whole RNA came from tumor, nontumor lung or frozen PBMC and was sequenced without being sorted. TCRdb re-derived calls from the 5' RACE reads in MiXCR, one entry per CDR3 protein. The sample consists of approximately 52,000 distinct CDR3 sequences, around 6.7% of them appearing once. The specimen was PBMCs, collected at surgery. The source is a female donor with early-stage non-small cell lung cancer.

This chain uses TRBV2 with TRBJ2-1, with 7 bases identical to TRBD1. The junction had 5 bases not matched to a gene; V was cut back by 5 bases and J by 1 base. There are 15 residues in the CDR3. Per germline, CDR1 SNHLY and CDR2 FYNNEI. The CDR3 DNA reads TGTGCCAGCAGTAGAGAGACAGGGTCCTACAATGAGCAGTTCTTC. Amino acids: CASSRETGSYNEQFF.

This clonotype was counted ten times or more. The CDR3 sequence: CASSPSTGLGVYQPQHF. As DNA, the CDR3 is TGTGCCAGTAGTCCGTCGACAGGTCTAGGAGTCTATCAGCCCCAGCATTTT. The gene calls are TRBV19 and TRBJ1-5; the D gene is possibly TRBD1 (6 bases). Germline lookup yields CDR1 LNHDA and CDR2 SQIVND (reference sequence). With 5 bases removed from V and 5 bases from J, the gap between germline ends came to 22 bases. CDR3 length: 17 residues.

This clonotype was observed many times. This sequence joins TRBV29-1 and TRBJ2-2; D possibly corresponds to TRBD1 (6 bases). This CDR3 contains 17 residues. CDR1 SQVTM and CDR2 ANQGSEA come from the germline V gene. V lost 0 bases and J 2 bases, leaving 16 bases between the germline ends. As DNA, the CDR3 is TGCAGCGTTGAAGACCTGACAGGACCAGGTAACACCGGGGAGCTGTTTTTT. It yields the protein CSVEDLTGPGNTGELFF.

The gene calls are TRBV7-2 and TRBJ1-5, with D possibly being TRBD1 (5 bases). The CDR3 is made up of 14 amino acids. The germline V gene has CDR1 SGHTA and CDR2 FQGNSA. V lost 3 bases and J lost 5, with 11 bases in between. The CDR3 nucleotides are TGTGCCAGCAGCTTCCCAGGGCCGCATCAGCCCCAGCATTTT. This sequence encodes CASSFPGPHQPQHF.

This clonotype occurred a few times. The CDR3 nucleotides read TGTGCCAGCAGCGTAGAACAGGGGGCCATTTCACCCCTCCACTTT. Its protein is CASSVEQGAISPLHF. The chain has TRBV9 and TRBJ1-6; 9 nucleotides line up with TRBD1. V shed 0 bases, J shed 9 bases, and the junction held 4 bases outside the gene matches. The germline V gene encodes CDR1 SGDLS and CDR2 YYNGEE. This CDR3 has 15 amino acids.

This clonotype came up many times. This rearrangement joins TRBV7-2 to TRBJ2-5; D is ambiguous. Trimming shortened V by 1 base and J by 0 bases, and 6 bases separated the two germline ends. The CDR3 is 14 residues long. Germline V gene data show CDR1 as SGHTA and CDR2 as FQGNSA. As DNA, the CDR3 is TGTGCCAGCAGCTTAGGTGGGAACCAAGAGACCCAGTACTTC. Translating it yields CASSLGGNQETQYF. Drawing the rest from reference TRBV7-2 and TRBJ2-5, the complete variable domain is GAGVSQSPSNKVTEKGKDVELRCDPISGHTALYWYRQSLGQGLEFLIYFQGNSAPDKSGLPSDRFSAERTGGSVSTLTIQRTQQEDSAVYLCASSLGGNQETQYFGPGTRLLVL.

This clonotype was recorded at least ten times. The V and J genes are TRBV5-6 and TRBJ2-1, with 9 bases identical to TRBD1. The CDR3 runs to 15 residues. Germline trimming cut 3 bases from V and 2 bases from J; bases unmatched to any gene: 3. CDR1 SGHDT and CDR2 YYEEEE come from the germline V gene. CDR3 sequence reads: CASSYRDRAYNEQFF. For the CDR3, the DNA is TGTGCCAGCAGCTACCGGGACAGGGCCTACAATGAGCAGTTCTTC. Looking up the rest from reference TRBV5-6 and TRBJ2-1 gives the full variable domain: DAGVTQSPTHLIKTRGQQVTLRCSPKSGHDTVSWYQQALGQGPQFIFQYYEEEERQRGNFPDRFSGHQFPNYSSELNVNALLLGDSALYLCASSYRDRAYNEQFFGPGTRLTVL.

This clonotype has a count of ten or more. The gene calls are TRBV5-1 and TRBJ2-7; no clear D. Germline CDR1 SGHRS, CDR2 YFSETQ. The CDR3 consists of 12 residues. V lost 2 bases, J lost 3 bases, and 6 bases lay in between. The CDR3 DNA sequence: TGCGCCAGCAGCTTAAACTACTACGAGCAGTACTTC. Protein: CASSLNYYEQYF.

A single count supports this clonotype. The V and J genes are TRBV20-1 and TRBJ2-1; possible D gene TRBD2, 7 bases. V gave up 2 bases and J gave up 7 bases, with 18 bases separating them. Germline-derived CDR1 and CDR2 are DFQATT and SNEGSKA (reference sequence). The CDR3 length is 15 residues. This CDR3 is CSARYEGGPRNEQFF. CDR3 DNA sequence: TGCAGTGCTAGATACGAGGGGGGGCCGAGAAATGAGCAGTTCTTC.

The table lists this clonotype with many counts. The chain uses TRBV28 and TRBJ2-7; no definite D call. V lost 2 bases and J lost 4, with 12 bases in between. Per germline, CDR1 MDHEN and CDR2 SYDVKM. The CDR3 covers 14 residues. CDR3 in amino acids: CASSLLSLGYEQYF. For the CDR3, the DNA is TGTGCCAGCAGTTTACTCTCCCTCGGTTACGAGCAGTACTTC.

This clonotype was picked up many times. The chain is built from TRBV20-1 and TRBJ1-1, with a possible D match to TRBD1 (5 bases). V was pared by 6 bases and J by 6 bases, with 11 bases between. CDR1 DFQATT and CDR2 SNEGSKA come from the germline V gene (reference sequence). The CDR3 consists of 11 residues. The CDR3 DNA is TGCAGTGCACCCCGGGGCGCTGAAGCTTTCTTT. Residues: CSAPRGAEAFF.

Many counts were recorded for this clonotype. The rearrangement uses TRBV28 and TRBJ2-5; D unclear. Between the trimmed V and J ends, which lost 4 bases and 1 base, there was a span of 13 bases. This CDR3 has 15 residues. Germline lookup yields CDR1 MDHEN and CDR2 SYDVKM. As DNA, the CDR3 is TGTGCCAGCAGTTATACCGCTAACCTCCAAGAGACCCAGTACTTC. It specifies CASSYTANLQETQYF.

As to this clonotype: Just one base apart from a much larger clone, this may be a read error. The gene calls are TRBV7-2 and TRBJ2-7, with D possibly TRBD1 on 5 matching bases. Germline CDR1 SGHTA, CDR2 FQGNSA. The V end was cut by 3 bases, the J end by 2 bases, with 11 bases between. The CDR3 has 14 residues. The CDR3 nucleotides read TGTGCCAGCAGCTTCACGTCAGGGACCTACGAGCAGTACTTC. Encoded protein: CASSFTSGTYEQYF.

The chain recombines TRBV20-1 with TRBJ1-2; no reliable D call. Deletions cut 1 base from V and 0 bases from J, with 12 bases between. Germline lookup yields CDR1 DFQATT and CDR2 SNEGSKA (reference sequence). This CDR3 is 15 amino acids long. CDR3 residues: CSARGDGHSNYGYTF. In DNA form, the CDR3 reads TGCAGTGCTAGAGGGGATGGCCACTCTAACTATGGCTACACCTTC.

In its sample, this clonotype was seen a few times. The chain is built from TRBV7-2 and TRBJ2-1; possibly TRBD2 for D (6 bases). The V end lost 5 bases, the J end lost 2 bases, and 16 bases lay between the germline ends. There are 16 residues in the CDR3. CDR1 is SGHTA, CDR2 FQGNSA, per germline. In DNA, the CDR3 is TGTGCCAGCAGCCTAAGAGCGGGTATGACCTACAATGAGCAGTTCTTC. Encoded protein: CASSLRAGMTYNEQFF.

This clonotype has a count of ten or more. This sequence joins TRBV20-1 and TRBJ2-7; TRBD1 might be the D (6 bases). Per the germline V gene, CDR1 is DFQATT and CDR2 is SNEGSKA (reference sequence). This CDR3 comprises 14 residues. Trimming removed 0 bases at V and 7 bases at J, with 16 bases between. The DNA for the CDR3 is TGCAGTGCTAGAGAGCCAGGGGACGCGCGGGAGCAGTACTTC. Protein product: CSAREPGDAREQYF.

This clonotype was seen at least ten times. The chain links TRBV27 to TRBJ2-7; D is possibly TRBD2 (6 bases). This CDR3 has 14 residues. Germline CDR1 is MNHEY and CDR2 is SMNVEV (reference sequence). V was cut by 0 bases and J by 5 bases, with 11 bases left in between. DNA for the CDR3: TGTGCCAGCAGTTTATCGCGGCGGGGCAACGAGCAGTACTTC. Translated, it gives CASSLSRRGNEQYF.

Turning to this clonotype: Possible read error: a much larger clone is one base away. The chain carries TRBV28 and TRBJ2-2, with 7 bases identical to TRBD2. Germline CDR1 and CDR2: MDHEN and SYDVKM. This CDR3 spans 14 amino acids. The CDR3 region is CVSSFRGGTGELFF. The CDR3, as DNA: TGTGTCAGCAGTTTCCGCGGGGGTACCGGGGAGCTGTTTTTT.

This clonotype has a handful of counts. The V call is TRBV12-3 or TRBV12-4, the J call TRBJ2-5; a weak D match, TRBD2 (6 bases). V was trimmed by 2 bases and J by 1 base, leaving 14 bases between them. This CDR3 is 16 amino acids long. CDR3 region: CASSLSSGGTQETQYF. Here the CDR3 DNA reads TGTGCCAGCAGTTTAAGCTCAGGCGGGACCCAAGAGACCCAGTACTTC.

This clonotype was detected a few times. The chain is built from TRBV7-2 and TRBJ2-7, with D unresolved. The V end was cut by 3 bases, the J end by 1 base, with 16 bases between. Germline CDR1 and CDR2: SGHTA and FQGNSA. The CDR3 is 16 amino acids. The CDR3: CASSLDSSTRSYEQYF. CDR3 DNA: TGTGCCAGCAGCTTGGATTCCTCGACACGGTCCTACGAGCAGTACTTC. Using reference TRBV7-2 and TRBJ2-7 for the parts outside the CDR3, the full variable domain is GAGVSQSPSNKVTEKGKDVELRCDPISGHTALYWYRQSLGQGLEFLIYFQGNSAPDKSGLPSDRFSAERTGGSVSTLTIQRTQQEDSAVYLCASSLDSSTRSYEQYFGPGTRLTVT.

This clonotype was counted many times. The rearrangement uses TRBV7-9 and TRBJ1-2, with a weak D call TRBD1 (5 bases). Germline CDR1 SEHNR, CDR2 FQNEAQ (reference sequence). The CDR3 is made up of 17 amino acids. The V end lost 4 bases, the J end lost 0 bases, and 18 bases lay between the germline ends. This CDR3 is CASSWGVATGANYGYTF. CDR3 nucleotides: TGTGCCAGCAGCTGGGGGGTGGCTACAGGAGCTAACTATGGCTACACCTTC.

The sample holds a few counts of this clonotype. The chain combines TRBV20-1 with TRBJ1-1; D possibly corresponds to TRBD1 (5 bases). This CDR3 spans 13 amino acids. Germline V CDR1 and CDR2: DFQATT, SNEGSKA (reference sequence). Deletions cut 3 bases from V and 6 bases from J, with 14 bases between. Written as DNA, the CDR3 is TGCAGTGCTAGGATCGGGGGAAACGCTGAAGCTTTCTTT. The encoded protein is CSARIGGNAEAFF.

This clonotype was counted between two and nine times. The rearrangement uses TRBV15 and TRBJ2-1, with D maybe TRBD2 (6 bases). CDR1 and CDR2 (germline): LNHNV, YYDKDF (reference sequence). Between the trimmed V and J ends, which lost 3 bases and 3 bases, there was a span of 15 bases. This CDR3 has 16 residues. The CDR3 DNA reads TGTGCCACCAGCAGCCTTCTTGGGGGAGGCTACAATGAGCAGTTCTTC. Translation gives CATSSLLGGGYNEQFF.

Only a few counts were recorded for this clonotype. V gene TRBV5-1 combines with J gene TRBJ1-4; possibly TRBD1 for D (5 bases). V was clipped by 3 bases and J by 2 bases, with 8 bases between them. The germline CDR1 and CDR2 sequences are SGHRS and YFSETQ. This CDR3 has 14 amino acids. The chain's CDR3 is CASSSTATNEKLFF. In nucleotides, the CDR3 is TGCGCCAGCAGCTCGACAGCCACTAATGAAAAACTGTTTTTT.

At least ten counts were recorded for this clonotype. The rearrangement uses TRBV12-3 or TRBV12-4 and TRBJ2-1, with TRBD2 identical over 13 bases. CDR3 length: 15 residues. J lost 7 bases, V lost 6 bases, and 6 bases had no gene match. The CDR3 coding sequence is TGTGCCAGCAGAAAACTAGCGGGGGGGCGGAATGAGCAGTTCTTC. Encoded protein: CASRKLAGGRNEQFF.

This clonotype appeared many times. Here the CDR3 reads CASSPGSRVRWKDTETQYF. DNA for the CDR3: TGCGCCAGCAGCCCCGGGTCTAGAGTTCGGTGGAAAGATACGGAGACCCAGTACTTC. This chain joins TRBV4-1 and TRBJ2-5; D call uncertain. V lost 4 bases and J 5 bases, leaving 29 bases between the germline ends. The CDR3 covers 19 residues. From germline, CDR1 is MGHRA and CDR2 YSYEKL.